The 18 T cell receptor beta chains in this list originate from one sample, sequenced in a study of regulatory T cells in long-lasting Graves disease. iRepertoire HTBI primers and Arm-PCR of CDR3 regions built TCR beta libraries. TCRdb used MiXCR to reprocess the multiplex PCR reads, holding one entry per CDR3 protein. Found here are around 400,000 distinct CDR3 sequences, about 15% of them singletons; the top ten hold about 8%. Time point specified: newly diagnosed GD, antithyroid drugs for less than 3 months. The TCR library was made from RNA extracted from PBMCs. The same data also contributed to another study, on T cells in Graves' hyperthyroidism and ophthalmopathy.

Sequenced here: peripheral blood mononuclear cells (PBMCs), sampled at new diagnosis, from a patient treated with antithyroid drugs. These receptors were taken from a woman aged 35 to 49 with Graves disease.

There are a few counts of this clonotype. V usage is TRBV30 and J usage is TRBJ2-1; either TRBD1 or TRBD2 may supply D (6 bases each). The CDR3 covers 14 residues. Germline CDR1 GTSNPN, CDR2 SVGIG (reference sequence). Trimming took 1 base from V and 9 from J, leaving 16 bases between them. The CDR3 DNA sequence: TGTGCCTGGAGTGGCCCCCGGGGGCAGATTGAGCAGTTCTTC. Translation: CAWSGPRGQIEQFF.

In its sample, this clonotype was seen a few times. The chain recombines TRBV19 with TRBJ1-2; TRBD1 is a possible D gene (6 bases). V gave up 6 bases and J gave up 5 bases, with 16 bases separating them. The CDR3 is 14 residues long. Germline-derived CDR1 and CDR2 are LNHDA and SQIVND (reference sequence). The chain's CDR3 is CASSLNTGPYGYTF. CDR3 DNA: TGTGCCAGTAGCTTAAATACAGGGCCTTATGGCTACACCTTC.

The chain joins TRBV6-2 or TRBV6-3 to TRBJ2-3; TRBD2 might be the D (7 bases). There are 15 residues in the CDR3. Germline V gene sequence: CDR1 MNHEY, CDR2 SVGEGT. Trimming left V 7 bases short and J 2 bases short, with 16 bases between. This chain's CDR3 is CASKKRGGDTDTQYF. The CDR3 DNA is TGTGCCAGCAAAAAGAGGGGGGGGGACACAGATACGCAGTATTTT.

This clonotype was recorded at least ten times. The V gene is TRBV3-1, the J gene TRBJ2-7; D not resolved. The CDR3 is 14 amino acids. Looked up from germline, CDR1 is LGHDT and CDR2 is YNNKEL (reference sequence). V was trimmed by 3 bases and J by 2 bases, leaving 11 bases between them. The CDR3 bases are TGTGCCAGCAGCCATGGGGAAGGGACCTACGAGCAGTACTTC. Translating gives CASSHGEGTYEQYF.

V is TRBV24-1 and J is TRBJ2-5; 10 positions match TRBD1. The germline CDR1 and CDR2 sequences are KGHDR and SFDVKD. The J segment lost 4 bases and the V segment lost 4 bases, leaving 2 bases of the junction unmatched. The CDR3 runs 14 residues. CDR3 amino acids: CATSDDRGPETQYF. The CDR3 nucleotides are TGTGCCACCAGTGACGACAGGGGGCCAGAGACCCAGTACTTC.

About this clonotype itself: A read error is possible here, since a much larger clone lies one base away. The chain carries TRBV7-3 and TRBJ1-6; tentatively, D is TRBD1 (5 bases). Germline values: CDR1 SGHTA, CDR2 FQGTGA. The CDR3 contains 17 residues. CDR3 DNA sequence: TGTGTCAGCAGCCCCAGGAGGGGCACAGTTAATAATTCACCCCTCCACTTT. It encodes CVSSPRRGTVNNSPLHF.

This clonotype was counted ten times or more. The J gene is TRBJ1-4, the V gene TRBV30; TRBD1 matches 9 bases. The V gene's germline CDR1 is GTSNPN and CDR2 SVGIG (reference sequence). This CDR3 has 15 amino acids. V lost 0 bases, J lost 3 bases, and 2 bases stayed unmatched. CDR3 region: CAWSVGTGSNEKLFF. The CDR3, as DNA: TGTGCCTGGAGTGTTGGGACAGGGTCTAATGAAAAACTGTTTTTT.

This clonotype was seen repeatedly, ten times or more. The chain has TRBV12-3 or TRBV12-4 and TRBJ2-7, with TRBD1 as a possible D gene (6 bases). CDR3 length equals 14 residues. Trimming took 4 bases from V and 3 from J, leaving 13 bases between them. DNA of the CDR3: TGTGCCAGCAGTTCACCAGGGGCGAACTACGAGCAGTACTTC. Protein: CASSSPGANYEQYF.

This clonotype has at least ten counts. The rearrangement joins TRBV7-3 to TRBJ2-5; a weak D match, TRBD2 (7 bases). Germline V lookup: CDR1 SGHTA, CDR2 FQGTGA. V lost 0 bases to trimming and J lost 2 bases, with 10 bases between them. The CDR3 sequence is 15 residues long. DNA of the CDR3: TGTGCCAGCAGCTTAACTGGGGGGGCTCAAGAGACCCAGTACTTC. It is translated as CASSLTGGAQETQYF.

This clonotype was picked up many times. The gene calls are TRBV28 and TRBJ2-5, with 13 bases that match TRBD2. V lost 4 bases and J lost 1; bases outside the gene matches: 6. CDR3 length equals 17 residues. Germline values: CDR1 MDHEN, CDR2 SYDVKM. The CDR3 bases are TGTGCCAGCAGTTGTACTAGCGGGAGGGCCTCCCAAGAGACCCAGTACTTC. Translating gives CASSCTSGRASQETQYF.

This clonotype has only a few counts. The chain uses TRBV6-2 or TRBV6-3 and TRBJ1-5; D is unclear. Germline V gives CDR1 MNHEY, CDR2 SVGEGT. The CDR3 is made up of 15 amino acids. Trimming took off 5 bases at V and 4 bases at J, with 15 bases between the two ends. The chain's CDR3 is CASSVGPGLNQPQHF. DNA for the CDR3: TGTGCCAGCAGTGTAGGGCCCGGGCTGAATCAGCCCCAGCATTTT.

This chain connects TRBV11-2 to TRBJ2-1; D perhaps matches TRBD1 (5 bases). Germline V lookup: CDR1 SGHAT, CDR2 FQNNGV. The CDR3 is 13 residues long. The germline V and J ends were trimmed by 3 bases and 6 bases, with 9 bases remaining between them. The CDR3 coding sequence is TGTGCCAGCAGCTTGGACAACCTCAATGAGCAGTTCTTC. It codes for CASSLDNLNEQFF.

The chain links TRBV4-1 to TRBJ2-1; D is unresolved. From germline, CDR1 is MGHRA and CDR2 YSYEKL. Between the trimmed V and J ends, which lost 1 base and 10 bases, there was a span of 8 bases. This CDR3 is 12 amino acids long. The CDR3 region is CASSQAGSEQFF. CDR3 coding DNA: TGCGCCAGCAGCCAAGCGGGCTCCGAGCAGTTCTTC.

This clonotype was counted a few times. The chain employs TRBV27 and TRBJ2-7, with D possibly called TRBD1 or TRBD2 (7 bases each). There are 15 residues in the CDR3. With 6 bases removed from V and 5 bases from J, the gap between germline ends came to 20 bases. CDR1 is MNHEY and CDR2 is SMNVEV in the germline V gene (reference sequence). The CDR3 region is CASSPLIQGGNEQYF. The CDR3 DNA reads as TGTGCCAGCAGCCCATTGATCCAGGGGGGGAACGAGCAGTACTTC.

This clonotype was counted at least ten times. The CDR3, as DNA: TGTGCCAGCAGCGTTCGCGGCTTCGACACCGGGGAGCTGTTTTTT. It specifies CASSVRGFDTGELFF. V and J are TRBV9 and TRBJ2-2; D is unclear. The ends were cut back, 2 bases at V and 3 bases at J, with 11 bases in the middle. In germline, CDR1 is SGDLS, CDR2 YYNGEE. This CDR3 is built from 15 residues. Full variable domain (outside the CDR3, taken from reference TRBV9 and TRBJ2-2): DSGVTQTPKHLITATGQRVTLRCSPRSGDLSVYWYQQSLDQGLQFLIQYYNGEERAKGNILERFSAQQFPDLHSELNLSSLELGDSALYFCASSVRGFDTGELFFGEGSRLTVL.

The sample holds many counts of this clonotype. The gene calls are TRBV11-2 and TRBJ2-2, with 12 bases lining up with TRBD2. CDR3 size: 18 residues. Germline V lookup: CDR1 SGHAT, CDR2 FQNNGV. The trim removed 0 bases at V and 1 base at J, leaving 3 bases unmatched. In DNA form, the CDR3 reads TGTGCCAGCAGCTTAGACTCGGGACTAGCGGGGAACACCGGGGAGCTGTTTTTT. It translates to CASSLDSGLAGNTGELFF. The complete variable domain, with remaining parts taken from reference TRBV11-2 and TRBJ2-2, reads EAGVAQSPRYKIIEKRQSVAFWCNPISGHATLYWYQQILGQGPKLLIQFQNNGVVDDSQLPKDRFSAERLKGVDSTLKIQPAKLEDSAVYLCASSLDSGLAGNTGELFFGEGSRLTVL.

This clonotype was detected ten times or more. The rearrangement joins TRBV7-8 to TRBJ2-5; 14 nucleotides match TRBD2. The CDR3 is 16 residues long. V shed 5 bases, J shed 5 bases, and the junction held 7 bases outside the gene matches. Germline values: CDR1 SGHVS, CDR2 FQNEAQ. CDR3 nucleotide sequence: TGTGCCAGCAGCCGACTAGCGGGAGGGCCCTGGGAGACCCAGTACTTC. Translating gives CASSRLAGGPWETQYF.

This clonotype was detected only a few times. The chain carries TRBV6-4 and TRBJ2-5, with D hard to call. Germline assignment: CDR1 MRHNA and CDR2 SNTAGT. CDR3 length: 16 amino acids. The V end was cut by 7 bases, the J end by 5 bases, with 23 bases between. The CDR3 is CASNVRFGCGGETQYF. CDR3 nucleotides: TGTGCCAGCAACGTCAGATTCGGGTGCGGTGGCGAGACCCAGTACTTC.